The present TCR beta chain was sequenced within a study of beta chain features in type 1 diabetes. Expressed TCRB transcripts were sequenced after all isolated RNA was converted to cDNA. The table came from immunoSEQ multiplex PCR; TCRdb's copy has only in-frame clones and leaves some out. This table has roughly 230,000 clones, roughly 9.6% appearing once. In germline, CDR1 is MGHRA, CDR2 YSYEKL. Trimming cost V 4 bases and J 1 base, with 16 bases left between them. The CDR3 has 16 amino acids. Whole-study findings and limits: Because the template was cDNA, high-expressing cells might be over-represented. TCRB repertoires of naive, central memory and Treg cells appeared more similar among patients than among healthy donors.

The sample holds a few counts of this clone. Its target is unknown. The chain has TRBV4-1 and TRBJ1-1; a possible D gene is TRBD1 (6 bases). Sequencing was carried out using naive CD4+ T cells from blood. The clonotype originates from a woman aged 18-29 years in good health. The CDR3, as DNA: TGCGCCAGCAGCCCAAACTGGGGCAGGGGGAACACTGAAGCTTTCTTT. Its translation is CASSPNWGRGNTEAFF.